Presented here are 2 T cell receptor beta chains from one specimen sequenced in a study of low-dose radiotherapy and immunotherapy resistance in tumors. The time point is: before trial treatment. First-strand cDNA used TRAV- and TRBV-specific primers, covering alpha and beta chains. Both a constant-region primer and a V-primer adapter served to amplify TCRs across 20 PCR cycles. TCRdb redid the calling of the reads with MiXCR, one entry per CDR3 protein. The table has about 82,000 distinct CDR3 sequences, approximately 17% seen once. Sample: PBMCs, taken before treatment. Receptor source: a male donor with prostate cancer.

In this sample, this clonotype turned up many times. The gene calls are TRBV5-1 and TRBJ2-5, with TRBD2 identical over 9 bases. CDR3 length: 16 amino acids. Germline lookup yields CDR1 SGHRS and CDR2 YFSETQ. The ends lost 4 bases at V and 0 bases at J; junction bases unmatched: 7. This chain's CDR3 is CASSPWTSEYQETQYF. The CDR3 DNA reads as TGCGCCAGCAGCCCCTGGACTAGCGAGTACCAAGAGACCCAGTACTTC. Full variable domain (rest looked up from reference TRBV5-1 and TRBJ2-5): KAGVTQTPRYLIKTRGQQVTLSCSPISGHRSVSWYQQTPGQGLQFLFEYFSETQRNKGNFPGRFSGRQFSNSRSEMNVSTLELGDSALYLCASSPWTSEYQETQYFGPGTRLLVL.

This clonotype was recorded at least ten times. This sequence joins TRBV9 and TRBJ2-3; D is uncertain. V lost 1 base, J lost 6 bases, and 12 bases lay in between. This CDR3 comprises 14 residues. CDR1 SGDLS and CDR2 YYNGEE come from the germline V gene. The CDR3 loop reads CASSVQVEEDTQYF. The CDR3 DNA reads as TGTGCCAGCAGCGTACAAGTTGAGGAGGATACGCAGTATTTT.